The 5 T cell receptor beta chains below all came from one sample that was sequenced in a study of identical twins. TCRdb re-called the 5' RACE reads with MiXCR, one entry per CDR3 protein. This table holds 1.5 million or so distinct CDR3 sequences, 32% found once. Sample: cord blood. Receptors originate from a newborn girl in good health.

The chain couples TRBV7-2 to TRBJ1-5, with D hard to call. Germline V gene lookup returns CDR1 SGHTA and CDR2 FQGNSA. The CDR3 runs 16 residues. V was shortened by 2 bases and J by 0 bases, with 11 bases between the two germline ends. The CDR3 reads CASSLLPTHSNQPQHF. The CDR3 DNA reads as TGTGCCAGCAGCTTACTACCGACTCATAGCAATCAGCCCCAGCATTTT.

This clonotype came up a few times. The chain joins TRBV7-8 to TRBJ2-3, with a weak D call TRBD2 (6 bases). The CDR3 totals 14 residues. V gave up 5 bases and J gave up 14 bases, with 23 bases separating them. Germline V gives CDR1 SGHVS, CDR2 FQNEAQ. The CDR3 protein is CASSASKRPAGLYF. CDR3 DNA: TGTGCCAGCAGCGCTTCAAAAAGGCCAGCGGGTTTGTATTTT.

The rearrangement uses TRBV2 and TRBJ1-2; 9 nucleotides agree with TRBD1. Unmatched junction bases numbered 6, after V lost 8 bases and J lost 5 bases. CDR1 is SNHLY and CDR2 is FYNNEI in the germline V gene. The CDR3 is 13 residues long. The CDR3 bases are TGTGCCAGCCAGACAGGGGGGGTTTATGGCTACACCTTC. It yields the protein CASQTGGVYGYTF.

This clonotype has only a few counts. The V call is TRBV20-1, the J call TRBJ2-7; D assignment may be TRBD1 or TRBD2 (6 bases each). V gave up 4 bases and J gave up 5 bases, with 18 bases separating them. The CDR3 covers 14 residues. Germline V gene data show CDR1 as DFQATT and CDR2 as SNEGSKA (reference sequence). The CDR3 loop reads CSATGAGSGDEQYF. The CDR3 DNA is TGCAGTGCTACCGGGGCGGGGTCAGGGGACGAGCAGTACTTC.

This chain joins TRBV6-6 and TRBJ2-7; TRBD2 matches at 13 bases. Germline lookup yields CDR1 MNHNY and CDR2 SVGAGI (reference sequence). The CDR3 has 17 amino acids. V gave up 5 bases and J gave up 0 bases; unmatched junction bases: 7. The CDR3 here is CASSQPTSGGASYEQYF. The CDR3 region has the DNA TGTGCCAGCAGTCAACCTACTAGCGGGGGGGCCTCCTACGAGCAGTACTTC.